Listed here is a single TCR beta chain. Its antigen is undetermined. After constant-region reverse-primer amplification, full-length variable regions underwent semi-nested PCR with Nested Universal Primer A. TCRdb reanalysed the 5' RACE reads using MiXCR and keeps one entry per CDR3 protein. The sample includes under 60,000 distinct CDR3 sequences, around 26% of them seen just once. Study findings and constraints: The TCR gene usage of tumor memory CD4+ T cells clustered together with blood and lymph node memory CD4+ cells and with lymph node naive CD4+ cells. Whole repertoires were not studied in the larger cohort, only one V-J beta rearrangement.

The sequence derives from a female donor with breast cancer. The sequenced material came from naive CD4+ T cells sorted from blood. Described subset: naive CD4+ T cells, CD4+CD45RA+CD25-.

The CDR3 reads CSVPGSYEQYF. The CDR3 DNA is TGCAGTGTGCCGGGTAGCTACGAGCAGTACTTC. V and J are TRBV20-1 and TRBJ2-7; D remains ambiguous. CDR1 and CDR2 from the germline V gene are DFQATT and SNEGSKA (reference sequence). The CDR3 is 11 amino acids. V lost 7 bases and J lost 3, with 10 bases in between.